One sample yielded the 8 T cell receptor beta chains listed below, sequenced in a study of blood T cells in healthy people across ages. Primers used in a second PCR of roughly 6 to 11 cycles were a sample-barcoded 5' primer and a J-beta primer mix. TCRdb reanalysed the 5' RACE reads using MiXCR and keeps one entry per CDR3 protein. The sample contains roughly 500,000 distinct CDR3 sequences, 24% of which appear only once. These sequences were also reported in another study, on T cells of mothers and their children.

What was sequenced was blood. All receptors come from a boy aged 5-17 years in good health.

The sample holds a few counts of this clonotype. The V gene is TRBV3-1, the J gene TRBJ2-4; 14 nucleotides agree with TRBD2. Per the germline V gene, CDR1 is LGHDT and CDR2 is YNNKEL (reference sequence). CDR3 size: 17 residues. V gave up 0 bases and J gave up 8 bases; unmatched junction bases: 6. The CDR3 region is CASSQEGLAGVRDIQYF. CDR3 DNA: TGTGCCAGCAGCCAAGAGGGACTAGCGGGAGTAAGGGACATTCAGTACTTC.

This rearrangement joins TRBV7-3 to TRBJ2-3; 15 bases agree with TRBD2. Germline CDR1 reads SGHTA; CDR2 reads FQGTGA. J lost 3 bases, V lost 5 bases, and 6 bases had no gene match. The CDR3 totals 17 residues. The CDR3 region is CASSPGLAGGITDTQYF. Here the CDR3 DNA reads TGTGCCAGCAGCCCGGGACTAGCGGGGGGTATAACAGATACGCAGTATTTT.

The V call is TRBV6-1, the J call TRBJ2-3; D uncertain. This CDR3 contains 16 residues. Germline V gene sequence: CDR1 MNHNS, CDR2 SASEGT. Trimming pared 0 bases from V and 0 bases from J, leaving 10 bases between. As DNA, the CDR3 is TGTGCCAGCAGTGAAGCAAGGCCGGTTAGCACAGATACGCAGTATTTT. Translating gives CASSEARPVSTDTQYF.

The rearrangement links TRBV4-2 to TRBJ2-5; 8 positions agree with TRBD1. CDR1 LGHNA and CDR2 YNFKEQ come from the germline V gene. This CDR3 region has 15 residues. V lost 1 base, J lost 5 bases, and 6 bases stayed unmatched. CDR3 amino acids: CASSQAQGAGETQYF. The CDR3 coding sequence is TGTGCCAGCAGCCAAGCCCAGGGGGCTGGGGAGACCCAGTACTTC.

The chain recombines TRBV28 with TRBJ2-3, with TRBD1 identical over 7 bases. Germline CDR1 reads MDHEN; CDR2 reads SYDVKM. This CDR3 region has 11 residues. The V and J ends lost 6 bases and 9 bases, in that order; junction bases with no gene match: 3. CDR3 sequence reads: CASRGQRTQYF. In nucleotides, the CDR3 is TGTGCCAGCAGGGGACAGAGGACGCAGTATTTT. Full variable domain (outside the CDR3, taken from reference TRBV28 and TRBJ2-3): DVKVTQSSRYLVKRTGEKVFLECVQDMDHENMFWYRQDPGLGLRLIYFSYDVKMKEKGDIPEGYSVSREKKERFSLILESASTNQTSMYLCASRGQRTQYFGPGTRLTVL.

The rearrangement uses TRBV9 and TRBJ2-4, with D possibly matching TRBD1 (6 bases). Germline loops: CDR1 SGDLS, CDR2 YYNGEE. Trimming took 3 bases from V and 1 from J, leaving 8 bases between them. This CDR3 contains 14 residues. The CDR3 DNA reads TGTGCCAGCAGCGCAGGACAGGCCAAAAACATTCAGTACTTC. It specifies CASSAGQAKNIQYF.

The J gene is TRBJ1-3, the V gene TRBV27; D ambiguous. The length of the CDR3 is 16 residues. Germline V gives CDR1 MNHEY, CDR2 SMNVEV (reference sequence). The germline V and J ends were trimmed by 5 bases and 0 bases, with 14 bases remaining between them. The CDR3 DNA is TGTGCCAGCAGTCCGGCTAGGGCGCTCTCTGGAAACACCATATATTTT. Translated: CASSPARALSGNTIYF.

The chain couples TRBV9 to TRBJ2-1; 11 bases match TRBD2. The junction had 5 bases not matched to a gene; V was cut back by 2 bases and J by 4 bases. This CDR3 has 16 amino acids. Germline V CDR1 and CDR2: SGDLS, YYNGEE. The DNA of the CDR3 is TGTGCCAGCAGCGTCACTAGCGGGAGCGCGTACAATGAGCAGTTCTTC. This encodes CASSVTSGSAYNEQFF.